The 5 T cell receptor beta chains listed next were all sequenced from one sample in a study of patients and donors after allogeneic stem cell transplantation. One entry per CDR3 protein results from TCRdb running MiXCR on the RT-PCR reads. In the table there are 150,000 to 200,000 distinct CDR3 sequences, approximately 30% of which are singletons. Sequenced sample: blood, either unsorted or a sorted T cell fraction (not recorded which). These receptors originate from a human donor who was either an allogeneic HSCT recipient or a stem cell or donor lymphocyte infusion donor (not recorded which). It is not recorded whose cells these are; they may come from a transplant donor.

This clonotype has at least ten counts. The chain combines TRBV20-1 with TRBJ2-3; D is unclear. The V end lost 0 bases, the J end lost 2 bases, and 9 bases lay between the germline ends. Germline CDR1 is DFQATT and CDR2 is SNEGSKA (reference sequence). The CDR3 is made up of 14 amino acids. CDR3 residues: CSAREILITDTQYF. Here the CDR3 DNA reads TGCAGTGCTAGAGAAATTCTGATCACAGATACGCAGTATTTT.

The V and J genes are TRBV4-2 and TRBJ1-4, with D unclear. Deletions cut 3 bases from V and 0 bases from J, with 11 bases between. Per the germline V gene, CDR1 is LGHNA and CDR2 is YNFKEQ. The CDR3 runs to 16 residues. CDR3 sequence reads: CASSHIGGATNEKLFF. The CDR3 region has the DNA TGTGCCAGCAGCCATATCGGCGGTGCAACTAATGAAAAACTGTTTTTT.

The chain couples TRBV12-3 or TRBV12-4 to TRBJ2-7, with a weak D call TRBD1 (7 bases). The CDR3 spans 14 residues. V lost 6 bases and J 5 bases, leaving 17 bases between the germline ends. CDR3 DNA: TGTGCCAGCAGCTCCCCCCAGGGGGGAAACGAGCAGTACTTC. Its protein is CASSSPQGGNEQYF.

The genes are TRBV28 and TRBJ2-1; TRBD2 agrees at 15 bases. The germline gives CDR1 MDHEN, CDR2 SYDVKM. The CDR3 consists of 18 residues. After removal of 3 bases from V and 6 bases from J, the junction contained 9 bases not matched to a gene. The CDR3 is CASSFPPRTSGRANEQFF. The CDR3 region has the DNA TGTGCCAGCAGTTTCCCCCCCCGGACTAGCGGGAGGGCCAATGAGCAGTTCTTC.

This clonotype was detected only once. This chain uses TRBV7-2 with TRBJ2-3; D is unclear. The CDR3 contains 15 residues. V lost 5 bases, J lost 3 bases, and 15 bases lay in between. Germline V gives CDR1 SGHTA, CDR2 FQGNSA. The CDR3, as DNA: TGTGCCAGCAGCGCCGAGGTCACATTTACAGATACGCAGTATTTT. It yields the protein CASSAEVTFTDTQYF.